The rows below give T cell receptor beta chains drawn from one sample of a study of CD8 T cells in Susac syndrome. From the immunoSEQ multiplex PCR reads, TCRdb called clonotypes with MiXCR, one entry per CDR3 protein. Of around 170,000 distinct CDR3 sequences in the sample, nearly 97% were seen once. The sequenced sample consisted of CD4+ T cells from PBMCs. The receptors here all came from a human donor with Susac syndrome. CDR3s include the opening cysteine and the closing phenylalanine or tryptophan. Some rows have no size entry. The others give once, few or many, or a class for an expanded clone.

TRBJ1-3,TRBV29-1,once,CSVGNWGSGNTIYF
TRBJ2-1,TRBV24-1,once,CATSPGPFSSEQFF
TRBJ2-5,TRBV5-6,few,CASSSGTSGGPQETQYF
TRBJ2-4,TRBV12-3/TRBV12-4,-,CASTKGQSLAKNIQYF
TRBJ1-1,TRBV28,-,CASSSLSKGTEAFF
TRBJ1-6,TRBV12-3/TRBV12-4,-,CASSLGNNSPLHF
TRBJ2-7,TRBV27,-,CASSFGGAVFYEQYF
TRBJ1-2,TRBV19,-,CASIAGGEGSYGYTF
TRBJ2-1,TRBV7-2,-,CASSLVDGSHNEQFF
TRBJ2-7,TRBV5-4,-,CAWGRDRGVHEQYF
TRBJ2-3,TRBV15,-,CATSRGALAGRTDTQYF
TRBJ1-5,TRBV5-1,-,CASSLGGSNQPQHF
TRBJ2-1,TRBV13,-,CASSFLAGPYNEQFF
TRBJ1-6,TRBV12-3/TRBV12-4,-,CASSLGGLDYNSPLHF
TRBJ2-7,TRBV6-5,-,CASLQGNEQYF
TRBJ2-1,TRBV4-1,-,CASSQGSRDNEQFF
TRBJ1-2,TRBV30,-,CAWRPKRQGASSKAGYTF
TRBJ1-5,TRBV28,-,CASSLNSGQGLYSNQPQHF
TRBJ1-1,TRBV20-1,-,CSATEGWVAEAFF
TRBJ2-7,TRBV6-5,-,CASTSAGRDEQYF
TRBJ2-1,TRBV12-3/TRBV12-4,-,CASSYDYYNEQFF
TRBJ2-5,TRBV2,-,CASPRSGAGVETQYF
TRBJ2-5,TRBV20-1,-,CSARLAALETQYF
TRBJ1-1,TRBV4-1,-,CASSQESRKGRTEAFF
TRBJ2-3,TRBV20-1,-,CSAGRGASGDTQYF
TRBJ2-5,TRBV7-3,-,CASSPSGGGEDQYF
TRBJ1-2,TRBV14,-,CASSQDLQRREVGYTF
TRBJ2-7,TRBV5-4,-,CASSLTSGDEQYF
TRBJ2-5,TRBV29-1,once,CSVEAVGGLQETQYF
TRBJ2-1,TRBV30,-,CAWSVLLGEQFF
TRBJ2-2,TRBV20-1,-,CSAKGPVPGELFF
TRBJ1-5,TRBV12-3/TRBV12-4,-,CASRKGGPQHF
TRBJ2-3,TRBV29-1,-,CSVRLAGVTDTQYF
TRBJ2-2,TRBV5-1,-,CASSLWQNTGELFF
TRBJ2-3,TRBV20-1,-,CSFGGSTDTQYF
TRBJ1-3,TRBV6-1,-,CASKVVPSGNTIYF
TRBJ1-2,TRBV6-2/TRBV6-3,-,CASSDPPGVDGYTF
TRBJ1-1,TRBV5-1,-,CASSLIAGAVGTEAFF
TRBJ1-4,TRBV20-1,-,CSARGTGEKLFF
TRBJ2-7,TRBV6-5,-,CASQRSGSYEQYF
TRBJ1-1,TRBV30,-,CAWSVPGTVTEAFF
TRBJ2-1,TRBV6-2/TRBV6-3,-,CASSHRGESSYNEQFF
TRBJ2-1,TRBV27,once,CASSPKQLAGFNEQFF
TRBJ2-2,TRBV11-1,-,CASSLAADSNTGELFF
TRBJ2-1,TRBV29-1,-,CSVPFGTSGETPYNEQFF
TRBJ1-2,TRBV29-1,-,CSVTQDEGPGGYTF
TRBJ1-2,TRBV6-6,-,CASSYSEGNGYTF
TRBJ2-7,TRBV4-3,-,CASSQESGTYEQYF
TRBJ1-5,TRBV5-1,-,CASSLGADQPQHF
TRBJ2-1,TRBV4-2,once,CASSQGGPNEQFF